Below, 17 T cell receptor beta chains from the same sample are listed, as sequenced in a study of blood T cell repertoires in COVID-19. The protocol was immunoSEQ multiplex PCR, while the TCRdb copy is restricted to in-frame clones and leaves out a portion. In the table there are roughly 500,000 clones, approximately 85% of which are singletons. The material sequenced was peripheral blood. These receptors all come from a human donor in a cohort sampled during active COVID-19.

The rearrangement joins TRBV6-5 to TRBJ2-7; 11 nucleotides agree with TRBD2. J gave up 0 bases and V 10 bases, and 8 bases lay outside the gene matches. Germline values: CDR1 MNHEY, CDR2 SVGAGI. This CDR3 is 15 amino acids long. CDR3 DNA: TGTGCCACCTGGGCCGGGACTAGCGGCTCCTACGAGCAGTACTTC. Protein sequence: CATWAGTSGSYEQYF.

J is TRBJ1-1 and V is TRBV2, with a possible D match to TRBD1 (6 bases). CDR1 is SNHLY and CDR2 is FYNNEI in the germline V gene. This CDR3 comprises 14 residues. The ends were cut back, 6 bases at V and 8 bases at J, with 19 bases in the middle. The CDR3 nucleotides are TGTGCCAGCAGCAGGACAGAAACGTGGGGGGAAGCTTTCTTT. It codes for CASSRTETWGEAFF. Full variable domain (remainder filled in from reference TRBV2 and TRBJ1-1): EPEVTQTPSHQVTQMGQEVILRCVPISNHLYFYWYRQILGQKVEFLVSFYNNEISEKSEIFDDQFSVERPDGSNFTLKIRSTKLEDSAMYFCASSRTETWGEAFFGQGTRLTVV.

CDR3 nucleotides: TGTGCCAGCAATACGATTGGGGAGCTTTCTTATGGCTACACCTTC. This codes for CASNTIGELSYGYTF. The V call is TRBV2, the J call TRBJ1-2; no reliable D call. Germline CDR1 reads SNHLY; CDR2 reads FYNNEI. The CDR3 contains 15 residues. V shed 7 bases and J shed 5 bases, with 20 bases lying between them.

This rearrangement joins TRBV6-1 to TRBJ2-3; a weak D match, TRBD1 (6 bases). The CDR3 runs 14 residues. CDR1 and CDR2 from the germline V gene are MNHNS and SASEGT. The V gene lost 2 bases and the J gene lost 2 bases, with 8 bases spanning the gap. CDR3 sequence: CASSERGFTDTQYF. CDR3 nucleotides: TGTGCCAGCAGTGAAAGGGGGTTCACAGATACGCAGTATTTT.

The chain joins TRBV7-8 to TRBJ2-2, with 14 bases matching TRBD2. This CDR3 is built from 18 residues. Germline values: CDR1 SGHVS, CDR2 FQNEAQ. After removal of 4 bases from V and 6 bases from J, the junction contained 10 bases not matched to a gene. DNA of the CDR3: TGTGCCAGCAGCTCCTCGGGACTAGCGGGAGTTTATGCCGGGGAGCTGTTTTTT. Its translation is CASSSSGLAGVYAGELFF. The full variable domain, in which reference TRBV7-8 and TRBJ2-2 provide the parts outside the CDR3, is GAGVSQSPRYKVAKRGQDVALRCDPISGHVSLFWYQQALGQGPEFLTYFQNEAQLDKSGLPSDRFFAERPEGSVSTLKIQRTQQEDSAVYLCASSSSGLAGVYAGELFFGEGSRLTVL.

This chain connects TRBV19 to TRBJ1-4; TRBD1 is a possible D gene (5 bases). Looked up from germline, CDR1 is LNHDA and CDR2 is SQIVND (reference sequence). V was trimmed by 8 bases and J by 1 base, leaving 11 bases between them. CDR3 length equals 14 residues. The CDR3 loop is CASAGGITNEKLFF. CDR3 coding DNA: TGTGCCAGTGCCGGGGGGATAACTAATGAAAAACTGTTTTTT.

The J gene is TRBJ2-5, the V gene TRBV11-2, with 9 bases matching TRBD2. This CDR3 contains 15 residues. Germline CDR1 and CDR2: SGHAT and FQNNGV. Trimming took 0 bases from V and 5 from J; bases not matched to a gene: 4. CDR3 residues: CASSLDRGLAETQYF. CDR3 DNA: TGTGCCAGCAGCTTAGACCGGGGACTAGCTGAGACCCAGTACTTC.

The chain is built from TRBV10-3 and TRBJ1-1; D not certain. Deletions cut 7 bases from V and 4 bases from J, with 13 bases between. This CDR3 is built from 13 residues. Germline assignment: CDR1 ENHRY and CDR2 SYGVKD. As DNA, the CDR3 is TGTGCCATCAATTCACCAACGGGCACTGAAGCTTTCTTT. It yields the protein CAINSPTGTEAFF.

The rearrangement links TRBV27 to TRBJ2-7; D perhaps matches TRBD1 (7 bases). V lost 6 bases and J 2 bases, leaving 17 bases between the germline ends. CDR1 is MNHEY and CDR2 is SMNVEV in the germline V gene (reference sequence). The CDR3 has 15 residues. The CDR3 sequence is CASRSGGLGTYEQYF. CDR3 bases: TGTGCCAGCAGGTCAGGGGGACTGGGAACCTACGAGCAGTACTTC.

This clone was seen only a few times. This chain uses TRBV6-6 with TRBJ1-1; tentative D call: TRBD1 (5 bases). The CDR3 length is 14 residues. Per germline, CDR1 MNHNY and CDR2 SVGAGI (reference sequence). The V end lost 6 bases, the J end lost 1 base, and 12 bases lay between the germline ends. CDR3 DNA: TGTGCCAGCAGATGGGGGGGTGAGAACACTGAAGCTTTCTTT. Protein: CASRWGGENTEAFF.

The chain joins TRBV19 to TRBJ1-6, with D possibly TRBD1 on 6 matching bases. The germline gives CDR1 LNHDA, CDR2 SQIVND (reference sequence). CDR3 size: 15 residues. V dropped 5 bases and J dropped 5 bases, with 13 bases sitting between them. The CDR3 is CASSSGGIDNSPLHF. In nucleotides, the CDR3 is TGTGCCAGTAGTTCTGGGGGCATCGATAATTCACCCCTCCACTTT.

The DNA for the CDR3 is TGTGCCAGCAGTTTCGTACTAGCGGGAGGCAGTGAGCAGTTCTTC. Its protein is CASSFVLAGGSEQFF. V gene TRBV27 combines with J gene TRBJ2-1, with TRBD2 matching 12 bases. The CDR3 length is 15 residues. Germline V gene lookup returns CDR1 MNHEY and CDR2 SMNVEV (reference sequence). The trim removed 3 bases at V and 9 bases at J, leaving 6 bases unmatched.

The chain employs TRBV3-1 (or the pseudogene TRBV3-2) and TRBJ1-3; D uncertain. The CDR3 is 14 amino acids. V was shortened by 4 bases and J by 0 bases, with 7 bases between the two germline ends. The V gene's germline CDR1 is LGHDT and CDR2 YNNKEL (reference sequence). The CDR3 here is CASSRDNSGNTIYF. The DNA of the CDR3 is TGTGCCAGCAGCCGCGACAACTCTGGAAACACCATATATTTT.

This clone was picked up a small number of times. The J gene is TRBJ2-5, the V gene TRBV15; no definite D call. The CDR3 extends over 15 amino acids. Germline V gene sequence: CDR1 LNHNV, CDR2 YYDKDF (reference sequence). With 0 bases removed from V and 5 bases from J, the gap between germline ends came to 13 bases. CDR3 sequence (DNA): TGTGCCACCAGCAGAGATCCACAAATATCGGAGACCCAGTACTTC. It encodes CATSRDPQISETQYF.

CDR3 sequence: CASSPQGAANEKLFF. DNA for the CDR3: TGTGCCAGCAGCCCCCAGGGGGCGGCTAATGAAAAACTGTTTTTT. The rearrangement joins TRBV5-5 to TRBJ1-4; 8 bases line up with TRBD1. Trimming cost V 4 bases and J 3 bases; bases outside gene matches: 5. CDR1 is SGHKS and CDR2 is YYEKEE in the germline V gene (reference sequence). The CDR3 spans 15 residues.

The V and J genes are TRBV10-3 and TRBJ1-4; 7 positions agree with TRBD1. V lost 2 bases, J lost 4 bases, and 10 bases stayed unmatched. CDR1 is ENHRY and CDR2 is SYGVKD in the germline V gene. The CDR3 extends over 17 amino acids. CDR3 sequence: CAISETPYRGGNEKLFF. In DNA, the CDR3 is TGTGCCATCAGTGAGACCCCTTACAGGGGCGGTAATGAAAAACTGTTTTTT.

This clone was observed a few times. V gene TRBV3-1 (or the pseudogene TRBV3-2) combines with J gene TRBJ2-2; 8 nucleotides agree with TRBD1. This CDR3 spans 14 amino acids. V trimming: 1 base; J trimming: 8 bases; junction bases outside the gene matches: 3. CDR1 and CDR2 (germline): LGHDT, YNNKEL (reference sequence). The CDR3 DNA reads TGTGCCAGCAGCCAAGGACAGGGGTGGGGGGAGCTGTTTTTT. Protein: CASSQGQGWGELFF.